This T cell receptor (beta chain) was sequenced in a study of OX40 agonist ivuxolimab in advanced cancers. For the study in its entirety: Ivuxolimab, which targeted the costimulatory receptor OX40 (CD134), was an agonistic, fully human IgG2 monoclonal antibody. Intravenous ivuxolimab was administered to patients every 2 weeks at six dose levels: 0.01, 0.1, 0.3, 1.5, 3 and 10 mg/kg. Among the approximately 50 dose-escalation patients, approximately 20 had hepatocellular carcinoma, around 15 melanoma, 9 renal cell carcinoma and 9 head and neck cancer. In the dose-escalation cohort, 82.7% of patients were male, and the mean age was approximately 64 years, with a range of roughly 20 to 85. Patients were allowed to have had prior anti-PD-1, anti-PD-L1 or anti-CTLA-4 therapy, and approximately 37% of the dose-escalation patients had been treated with checkpoint inhibitors. Partial responses occurred in three dose-escalation patients: two with cutaneous melanoma and one with hepatocellular carcinoma. Peripheral TCRbeta sequencing was intended to test whether TCR sequence diversity was altered and clonal T-cell expansion was caused by ivuxolimab. The monotherapy dose-escalation portion (N ≈ 52 patients) of the phase I ivuxolimab trial is reported in the paper.

Genomic DNA was extracted from sorted cells for sequencing of the TCRbeta CDR3 region. The immunoSEQ Assay was used to sequence the TCRbeta CDR3 regions. TCRdb provides this immuneACCESS table in a form limited to in-frame rearrangements. Some clones are lacking; in checked studies, under half of them reflect an unresolved V gene, and why the rest are absent is not known. For this sample there are 90,000 to 100,000 clones; 75% to 90% appear just once. 0.8% to 1% of the sample rests with the top ten. Summary of the overall study and its limitations: Low levels of normalized T-cell clonal expansion were also seen in some patients who did not respond. In the 0.1-3.0 mg/kg groups, partial responders were among the patients with the lowest normalized peripheral clonal expansion, particularly in CD8+ T cells. After ivuxolimab, expanded clones were on average more numerous among CD8+ T cells than among CD4+ T cells. At doses of 0.1 to 3.0 mg/kg, clonal expansion of both CD4+ and CD8+ blood T cells was observed from baseline to week 6. Antigen specificity was not determined for the clonally expanded peripheral T cells.

The trial excluded patients who had a history of autoimmune disease or were on systemic immunosuppression. Peripheral blood for TCR sequencing was collected from all dose cohorts at baseline, on cycle 4 day 1, and on cycle 7 day 1. Samples came from an open-label, multicenter, first-in-human phase I dose-escalation trial of ivuxolimab. Adults with locally advanced or metastatic head and neck squamous cell, hepatocellular, melanoma or renal cell carcinoma were enrolled in the trial. CD4+ and CD8+ T cells were sorted separately from peripheral blood before TCR sequencing. A remark on this clone: Its cognate antigen has yet to be identified. Nothing much larger sits one base from this clone, and base qualities are not available.

Trimming removed 6 bases from V and 8 bases from J, leaving 11 bases between the germline ends. The CDR3 starts with the cysteine, ends with the phenylalanine, and has 12 residues. Only the CDR3 DNA stays, 36 bases, in frame from base 1. The germline V gene (reference sequence) yields PRHDT for CDR1 and FYEKMQ for CDR2. The rearranged segments are TRBV13 and TRBJ2-4; too little of a D gene remains to name it. This TCR was sampled from an adult with an advanced solid tumor such as melanoma, head and neck, liver or kidney cancer. The starting material was CD4+ or CD8+ T cells sorted from blood, obtained in a trial of the OX40 agonist ivuxolimab. The DNA sequence is as follows: TGTGCCAGCAGTACCCGAGGTGACATTCAGTACTTC. It codes for CASSTRGDIQYF.